A selection of T cell receptor beta chains follows, all from one sample in a study of metastatic and nonmetastatic thyroid tumors. TCRdb redid the clone calls on the PCR reads using MiXCR. Seen here are about 93,000 clones, roughly 13% observed once, and the top ten hold about 11%. Specimen: blood. The source of these receptors is a female donor with papillary thyroid cancer or a benign thyroid nodule (not recorded which). Some clones in this sample may be carry-over from other donors' samples. The CDR3 runs from the conserved cysteine through the conserved F or W. Each record gives: CDR3 length, V gene, CDR3 protein.

CDR3 length: 13; V gene: TRBV6-1; CDR3 protein: CAIGIQLNYGYTF
CDR3 length: 14; V gene: TRBV6-2/TRBV6-3; CDR3 protein: CASSKGGAYNEQFF
CDR3 length: 14; V gene: TRBV6-1; CDR3 protein: CASSEDWNRETQYF
CDR3 length: 13; V gene: TRBV30; CDR3 protein: CAWSSGFADTQYF
CDR3 length: 13; V gene: TRBV7-3; CDR3 protein: CASSLITGGEQYF
CDR3 length: 12; V gene: TRBV7-9; CDR3 protein: CASKTVTDTQYF
CDR3 length: 16; V gene: TRBV19; CDR3 protein: CASSHPGRANTGELFF
CDR3 length: 13; V gene: TRBV6-1; CDR3 protein: CASSQDRAVELFF
CDR3 length: 15; V gene: TRBV24-1; CDR3 protein: CATQTSGQGSQPQHF
CDR3 length: 15; V gene: TRBV10-3; CDR3 protein: CAISESQINTDTQYF
CDR3 length: 14; V gene: TRBV4-3; CDR3 protein: CASSQTASTDTQYF
CDR3 length: 15; V gene: TRBV7-2; CDR3 protein: CASSTKGGAGYGYTF
CDR3 length: 14; V gene: TRBV28; CDR3 protein: CASTQTSGSYEQYF
CDR3 length: 14; V gene: TRBV2; CDR3 protein: CASSEGALGDTQYF
CDR3 length: 14; V gene: TRBV28; CDR3 protein: CASLLGGLHYGYTF
CDR3 length: 14; V gene: TRBV2; CDR3 protein: CASSENTGDGTQYF
CDR3 length: 12; V gene: TRBV6-1; CDR3 protein: CASSENRYEQYF
CDR3 length: 11; V gene: TRBV6-5; CDR3 protein: CASSYGVEAFF
CDR3 length: 16; V gene: TRBV5-4; CDR3 protein: CASSLDQAPGGNTIYF
CDR3 length: 16; V gene: TRBV30; CDR3 protein: CAWSVGSGRIKHEQYF
CDR3 length: 15; V gene: TRBV5-6; CDR3 protein: CASSFRPRTEETQYF
CDR3 length: 14; V gene: TRBV6-1; CDR3 protein: CASSGQTTTGPQHF
CDR3 length: 12; V gene: TRBV20-1; CDR3 protein: CSARGLENIQYF
CDR3 length: 11; V gene: TRBV7-2; CDR3 protein: CASSREETQYF
CDR3 length: 13; V gene: TRBV20-1; CDR3 protein: CSVRGQITDTQYF
CDR3 length: 16; V gene: TRBV10-3; CDR3 protein: CAISDFEGASTDTQYF
CDR3 length: 15; V gene: TRBV27; CDR3 protein: CASRKLAGNTGELFF
CDR3 length: 14; V gene: TRBV12-3/TRBV12-4; CDR3 protein: CASSDSTAGNTIYF
CDR3 length: 11; V gene: TRBV6-1; CDR3 protein: CASRRSGRYTF
CDR3 length: 13; V gene: TRBV10-3; CDR3 protein: CAISGGSQETQYF
CDR3 length: 14; V gene: TRBV24-1; CDR3 protein: CATSDPGTGYEQYF
CDR3 length: 15; V gene: TRBV19; CDR3 protein: CASSPYDRAGTEAFF
CDR3 length: 14; V gene: TRBV6-6; CDR3 protein: CASSYAGGAYEQYF
CDR3 length: 13; V gene: TRBV12-5; CDR3 protein: CASGLVGSRGYTF
CDR3 length: 19; V gene: TRBV28; CDR3 protein: CASSLAGTGGSSGANVLTF
CDR3 length: 16; V gene: TRBV7-6; CDR3 protein: CASSPKGAILNYGYTF
CDR3 length: 15; V gene: TRBV7-2; CDR3 protein: CASSPLPGVNYGYTF
CDR3 length: 16; V gene: TRBV18; CDR3 protein: CASSPPLGRIQETQYF
CDR3 length: 12; V gene: TRBV5-8; CDR3 protein: CASSFRGGGYTF
CDR3 length: 11; V gene: TRBV2; CDR3 protein: CASSSDPAQHF
CDR3 length: 13; V gene: TRBV11-2; CDR3 protein: CASGGLTNEKLFF
CDR3 length: 14; V gene: TRBV7-9; CDR3 protein: CASSFPATYNEQFF
CDR3 length: 14; V gene: TRBV28; CDR3 protein: CAGSSRQGTDTQYF
CDR3 length: 12; V gene: TRBV12-3/TRBV12-4; CDR3 protein: CASSSYQNGYTF
CDR3 length: 15; V gene: TRBV29-1; CDR3 protein: CSVSYRGSTNEKLFF